Reported below is one T cell receptor beta chain. Its antigen is not identified. The data stem from a study of T cell responses to AZD1222 COVID-19 vaccine. Assay: immunoSEQ multiplex PCR; the TCRdb copy retains only in-frame clones and omits some. The data show tens of thousands of clones, with roughly 90% seen just once and around 2.2% held by the top ten. This CDR3 has 15 amino acids. CDR1 and CDR2 (germline): SGHRS, YFSETQ. V was pared by 0 bases and J by 9 bases, with 16 bases between. Study outcomes and limitations: Variant regions that are unmutated are reportedly the target of nearly half of spike-specific TCRs. Compared with day 0, the breadth and depth of the Spike-specific TCR repertoire rose significantly after two doses of AZD1222.

The sample was peripheral blood, taken on day 0 of AZD1222 vaccination. V and J are TRBV5-1 and TRBJ2-1; D possibly uses TRBD1 or TRBD2 (5 bases each). The clonotype comes from an adult in good health. The CDR3 loop reads CASSLDGTAAFEQFF. The CDR3 DNA follows: TGCGCCAGCAGCTTGGACGGGACGGCGGCGTTTGAGCAGTTCTTC. The entire variable domain, with the rest obtained from reference TRBV5-1 and TRBJ2-1, is as follows: KAGVTQTPRYLIKTRGQQVTLSCSPISGHRSVSWYQQTPGQGLQFLFEYFSETQRNKGNFPGRFSGRQFSNSRSEMNVSTLELGDSALYLCASSLDGTAAFEQFFGPGTRLTVL.